The clone carrying this TCR beta chain is a singleton in its sample. The data stem from a study of blood T cell repertoires in COVID-19. The V end was cut by 7 bases, the J end by 2 bases, with 15 bases between. Germline CDR1 reads MNHEY; CDR2 reads SMNVEV (reference sequence). The CDR3 sequence is 14 residues long. Profiled with immunoSEQ multiplex PCR; TCRdb holds only in-frame clones, not every one. This table holds 200,000 to 250,000 clones, roughly 90% found once. The chain recombines TRBV27 with TRBJ2-7; D might be TRBD1 (7 bases). Sequenced: PBMCs or T cells enriched from blood (not recorded which). This TCR was sampled from a woman in her twenties or thirties who had been exposed to COVID-19. The CDR3 nucleotides are TGTGCCAGCAAGGAGGGGGCAGGGGCCTACGAGCAGTACTTC. Residues: CASKEGAGAYEQYF.